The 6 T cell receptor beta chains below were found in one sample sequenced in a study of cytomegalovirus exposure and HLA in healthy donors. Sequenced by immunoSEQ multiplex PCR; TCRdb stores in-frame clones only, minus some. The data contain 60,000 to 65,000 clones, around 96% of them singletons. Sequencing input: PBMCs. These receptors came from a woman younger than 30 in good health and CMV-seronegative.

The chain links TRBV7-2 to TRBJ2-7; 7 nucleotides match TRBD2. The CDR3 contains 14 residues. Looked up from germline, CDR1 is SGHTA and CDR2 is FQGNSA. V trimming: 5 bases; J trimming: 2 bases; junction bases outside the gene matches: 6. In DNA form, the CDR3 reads TGTGCCAGCAGCCCGAGTGCGGGAGCCTACGAGCAGTACTTC. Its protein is CASSPSAGAYEQYF.

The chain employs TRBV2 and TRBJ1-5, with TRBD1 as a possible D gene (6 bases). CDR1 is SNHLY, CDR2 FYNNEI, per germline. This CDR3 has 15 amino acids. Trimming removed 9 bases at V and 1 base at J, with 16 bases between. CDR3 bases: TGTGCCAGTGGGGGGGCTGGAAGGAGCAATCAGCCCCAGCATTTT. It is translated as CASGGAGRSNQPQHF.

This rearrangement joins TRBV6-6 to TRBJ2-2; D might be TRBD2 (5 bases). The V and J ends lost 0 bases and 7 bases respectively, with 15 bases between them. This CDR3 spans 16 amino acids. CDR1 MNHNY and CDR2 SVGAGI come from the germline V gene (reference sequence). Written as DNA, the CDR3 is TGTGCCAGCAGTTACTCGAGGGTAGCTGGGGACGGGGAGCTGTTTTTT. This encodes CASSYSRVAGDGELFF.

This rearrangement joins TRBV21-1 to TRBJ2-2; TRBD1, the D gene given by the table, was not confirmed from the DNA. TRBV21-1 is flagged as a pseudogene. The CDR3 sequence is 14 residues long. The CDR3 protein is CASSKGSQSGELFF. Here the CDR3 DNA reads TGTGCCAGCAGCAAAGGGTCGCAGTCCGGGGAGCTGTTTTTT.

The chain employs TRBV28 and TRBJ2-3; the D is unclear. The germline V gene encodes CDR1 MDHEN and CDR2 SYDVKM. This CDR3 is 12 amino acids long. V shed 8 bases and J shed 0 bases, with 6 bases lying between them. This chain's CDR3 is CASATSTDTQYF. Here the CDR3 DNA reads TGTGCCAGCGCGACTAGCACAGATACGCAGTATTTT. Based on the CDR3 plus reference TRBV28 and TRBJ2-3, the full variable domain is DVKVTQSSRYLVKRTGEKVFLECVQDMDHENMFWYRQDPGLGLRLIYFSYDVKMKEKGDIPEGYSVSREKKERFSLILESASTNQTSMYLCASATSTDTQYFGPGTRLTVL.

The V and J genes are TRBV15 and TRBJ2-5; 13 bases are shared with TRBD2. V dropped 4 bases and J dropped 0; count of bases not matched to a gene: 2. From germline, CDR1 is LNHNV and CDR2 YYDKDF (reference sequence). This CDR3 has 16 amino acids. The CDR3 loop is CATSMTSGGYQETQYF. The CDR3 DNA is TGTGCCACCAGCATGACTAGCGGGGGGTACCAAGAGACCCAGTACTTC.